Listed below are T cell receptor beta chains from one sample, sequenced in a study of OX40 agonist ivuxolimab in advanced cancers. Here immunoSEQ multiplex PCR was the method, and the copy in TCRdb shows in-frame clones only, minus some. The top ten hold over 9.5% of the sample, which has more than 40,000 clones, 75% to 90% seen once. The material sequenced was CD4+ or CD8+ T cells sorted from blood, taken in a trial of the OX40 agonist ivuxolimab. The receptors derive from an adult with an advanced solid tumor such as melanoma, head and neck, liver or kidney cancer. Each CDR3 is given with its conserved first and last residue. Each record gives: D gene, clone size, CDR3 length, V gene, J gene, CDR3 DNA, CDR3 protein. The D gene is left open where the match is weak. The size entry is marked missing in some rows and otherwise reads once, few, many or a size class.

D gene: NA; clone size: once; CDR3 length: 13; V gene: TRBV7-6; J gene: TRBJ2-2; CDR3 DNA: TGTGCCAGCAGCCCCTCAGGGGAAGGGGAGCTGTTTTTT; CDR3 protein: CASSPSGEGELFF
D gene: NA; clone size: few; CDR3 length: 12; V gene: TRBV13; J gene: TRBJ1-1; CDR3 DNA: TGTGCCAGCAGCTCCCTGAGGGGTGAAGCTTTCTTT; CDR3 protein: CASSSLRGEAFF
D gene: NA; clone size: NA; CDR3 length: 16; V gene: TRBV28; J gene: TRBJ1-1; CDR3 DNA: TGTGCCAGCAGTTTTGAAAGGGGCCGCTCGAACACTGAAGCTTTCTTT; CDR3 protein: CASSFERGRSNTEAFF
D gene: NA; clone size: few; CDR3 length: 15; V gene: TRBV7-9; J gene: TRBJ2-7; CDR3 DNA: TGTGCCAGCAGCCCACCGGGCCCAGCTACCTACGAGCAGTACTTC; CDR3 protein: CASSPPGPATYEQYF
D gene: TRBD1; clone size: NA; CDR3 length: 15; V gene: TRBV7-6; J gene: TRBJ2-3; CDR3 DNA: TGTGCCAGCAGCAAAGGACAGGCAAGCACAGATACGCAGTATTTT; CDR3 protein: CASSKGQASTDTQYF
D gene: TRBD1; clone size: NA; CDR3 length: 14; V gene: TRBV5-1; J gene: TRBJ2-7; CDR3 DNA: TGCGCCAGCAGCTTGGGACAGGGCTCCTACGAGCAGTACTTC; CDR3 protein: CASSLGQGSYEQYF
D gene: NA; clone size: NA; CDR3 length: 13; V gene: TRBV27; J gene: TRBJ2-2; CDR3 DNA: TGTGCCAGCAGTCTCACAGGGACCGGGGAGCTGTTTTTT; CDR3 protein: CASSLTGTGELFF
D gene: TRBD1; clone size: NA; CDR3 length: 16; V gene: TRBV30; J gene: TRBJ2-2; CDR3 DNA: TGTGCCTGGGCGGATCCGGGACAGGGGGCAACCGGGGAGCTGTTTTTT; CDR3 protein: CAWADPGQGATGELFF
D gene: NA; clone size: NA; CDR3 length: 13; V gene: TRBV25-1; J gene: TRBJ2-7; CDR3 DNA: TGTGCCAGCAGTGAAAGGAACCACTACGAGCAGTACTTC; CDR3 protein: CASSERNHYEQYF
D gene: NA; clone size: NA; CDR3 length: 12; V gene: TRBV6-1; J gene: TRBJ2-7; CDR3 DNA: TGTGCCAGTTATGGGGGAGCCTACGAGCAGTACTTC; CDR3 protein: CASYGGAYEQYF
D gene: TRBD1; clone size: NA; CDR3 length: 14; V gene: TRBV29-1; J gene: TRBJ2-1; CDR3 DNA: TGCAGCGTTGAGGGACAGGGCCGCGACAATGAGCAGTTCTTC; CDR3 protein: CSVEGQGRDNEQFF
D gene: NA; clone size: NA; CDR3 length: 15; V gene: TRBV7-2; J gene: TRBJ2-2; CDR3 DNA: TGTGCCAGCAGCCTCGTAGGGGGGACTGGCGGGGAGCTGTTTTTT; CDR3 protein: CASSLVGGTGGELFF
D gene: NA; clone size: NA; CDR3 length: 12; V gene: TRBV5-6; J gene: TRBJ1-1; CDR3 DNA: TGTGCCAGCAGCGCTGGCAGCACTGAAGCTTTCTTT; CDR3 protein: CASSAGSTEAFF
D gene: NA; clone size: NA; CDR3 length: 14; V gene: TRBV4-1; J gene: TRBJ2-3; CDR3 DNA: TGCGCCAGCAGCCCCTGGACTACCACAGATACGCAGTATTTT; CDR3 protein: CASSPWTTTDTQYF
D gene: NA; clone size: NA; CDR3 length: 15; V gene: TRBV2; J gene: TRBJ1-4; CDR3 DNA: TGTGCCAGCAGGGGCGGGGGGCTGGCTAATGAAAAACTGTTTTTT; CDR3 protein: CASRGGGLANEKLFF
D gene: TRBD2; clone size: NA; CDR3 length: 19; V gene: TRBV13; J gene: TRBJ2-3; CDR3 DNA: TGTGCCAGCAGCTTAAAGGCTAGCGGGGGACTTTTTTGGACAGATACGCAGTATTTT; CDR3 protein: CASSLKASGGLFWTDTQYF
D gene: NA; clone size: NA; CDR3 length: 13; V gene: TRBV10-3; J gene: TRBJ2-1; CDR3 DNA: TGTGCCATCAGTGAGTCGGGGGACACTGAGCAGTTCTTC; CDR3 protein: CAISESGDTEQFF
D gene: NA; clone size: NA; CDR3 length: 16; V gene: TRBV7-9; J gene: TRBJ2-1; CDR3 DNA: TGTGCCAGCAGCTCTCCTATTGGGAGCTCCTACAATGAGCAGTTCTTC; CDR3 protein: CASSSPIGSSYNEQFF
D gene: NA; clone size: NA; CDR3 length: 13; V gene: TRBV6-6; J gene: TRBJ1-2; CDR3 DNA: TGTGCCAGCAGTTACGGAGAGGACTATGGCTACACCTTC; CDR3 protein: CASSYGEDYGYTF
D gene: NA; clone size: NA; CDR3 length: 14; V gene: TRBV13; J gene: TRBJ2-7; CDR3 DNA: TGTGCCAGCAGCTTAGTCCCCCTTTCCTACGAGCAGTACTTC; CDR3 protein: CASSLVPLSYEQYF
D gene: NA; clone size: NA; CDR3 length: 12; V gene: TRBV7-8; J gene: TRBJ2-2; CDR3 DNA: TGTGCCAGCAGCGTAGGGACCGGGGAGCTGTTTTTT; CDR3 protein: CASSVGTGELFF
D gene: TRBD2; clone size: NA; CDR3 length: 16; V gene: TRBV6-4; J gene: TRBJ2-1; CDR3 DNA: TGTGCCAGCAGTGACCAAACTAGCGGGGGGGCAAGTGAGCAGTTCTTC; CDR3 protein: CASSDQTSGGASEQFF